The clone carrying this T cell receptor (beta chain) was seen a handful of times. As yet, its antigen is unknown. This sample is drawn from a study of persistence of HIV-infected CD4 T cells. Trimming took off 6 bases at V and 0 bases at J, with 11 bases between the two ends. CDR1 and CDR2 from the germline V gene are MDHEN and SYDVKM. CDR3 size: 14 residues. The stimulus was lysate of CMV-infected fibroblasts, around 10 ug/mL. Memory cells lacking CD40L and CD69 with high CD45RO were sorted. The libraries were made with immunoSEQ version 4 in survey mode. Data came from immunoSEQ multiplex PCR; TCRdb stores just in-frame clones and leaves some out. The sample lists 25,000 to 35,000 clones, roughly four fifths occurring once.

The TCR originated in an adult man with HIV who was CMV-seropositive. The V gene is TRBV28, the J gene TRBJ1-1; D is undetermined. The input for sequencing was CD4+ T cells sorted from PBMCs after roughly 18-hour stimulation, taken from a patient who received antiretroviral therapy. This chain's CDR3 is CASRAGGMNTEAFF. Here the CDR3 DNA reads TGTGCCAGCAGGGCGGGTGGTATGAACACTGAAGCTTTCTTT.